This T cell receptor beta chain comes out of a study of OX40 agonist ivuxolimab in advanced cancers. Study-level findings and limits: At doses 0.1 to 3.0 mg/kg, CD4+ and CD8+ clones expanded. Partial responders dosed at 0.1-3.0 mg/kg displayed clonal expansion ranking among the lowest.

The protocol was immunoSEQ multiplex PCR, while the TCRdb copy is restricted to in-frame clones and leaves out a portion. This sample has fewer than 55,000 clones, with approximately 87% found just once. The junction had 2 bases not matched to a gene; V was cut back by 4 bases and J by 7 bases. Per the germline V gene, CDR1 is MNHEY and CDR2 is SMNVEV (reference sequence). CDR3 length equals 12 residues. To note about this clone: What it recognizes is unknown.

This sequence was found in an adult with an advanced solid tumor such as melanoma, head and neck, liver or kidney cancer. The sequenced sample was CD4+ or CD8+ T cells sorted from blood, obtained in a trial of the OX40 agonist ivuxolimab. The rearrangement uses TRBV27 and TRBJ2-5; TRBD2 matches at 8 bases. This CDR3 reads CASSSSGRTQYF. CDR3 nucleotide sequence: TGTGCCAGCAGTTCAAGCGGGAGGACCCAGTACTTC.